The source of this TCR beta chain is a study of glioma-infiltrating T cells. Study outcomes and limitations: Non-neoplastic patients had below-expected tissue-blood divergence, while all gliomas exceeded expectation.

This clonotype turned up a few times. Its specificity is unknown. Amplification of TCR alpha and beta CDR3 regions from RNA used iRepertoire nested multiplex PCR. Tissue mRNA or PBMC total RNA, roughly 100-400 ng, went into one-step reverse transcription and amplification. TCRdb used MiXCR to reprocess the multiplex PCR reads, holding one entry per CDR3 protein. The profile shows about 130,000 distinct CDR3 sequences, approximately 24% of them singletons. CDR3 length: 14 amino acids. Germline V gene lookup returns CDR1 LGHDT and CDR2 YNNKEL (reference sequence). Between the trimmed V and J ends, which lost 2 bases and 1 base, there was a span of 8 bases.

This sequence joins TRBV3-1 and TRBJ2-5, with D hard to call. The sequenced material came from glioma tissue, nonneoplastic brain tissue, or PBMCs (not recorded which). This receptor was obtained from a human donor with low-grade glioma or glioblastoma, undergoing nonglioma brain surgery, or in good health (not recorded which). Here the CDR3 reads CASSQTELQETQYF. In DNA, the CDR3 is TGTGCCAGCAGCCAAACAGAACTCCAAGAGACCCAGTACTTC.